The next 5 T cell receptor beta chains were all read from a single sample in a study of T cells expressing NK-cell markers. TCRdb reworked the 5' RACE reads into one entry per CDR3 protein, no DNA. This table lists about 260,000 distinct CDR3 sequences. Sequenced sample: blood T cells: a sorted CD56 or NKG2C T cell subset, CD4+ or CD8+ T cells, or bulk PBMC T cells (not recorded which). The source is a woman aged 18 to 75 in good health.

The CDR3 loop is CASSWRKRLNSPLHF. The J gene is TRBJ1-6, the V gene TRBV19; TCRdb calls TRBD1, which cannot be checked without DNA. Germline V gives CDR1 LNHDA, CDR2 SQIVND (reference sequence). The CDR3 consists of 15 residues.

The CDR3 protein is CTSSGYNEQFF. V gene TRBV29-1 combines with J gene TRBJ2-1; TCRdb selects TRBD2, and the lack of DNA leaves this call unchecked. The germline CDR1 and CDR2 sequences are SQVTM and ANQGSEA. This CDR3 has 11 residues.

The J gene is TRBJ2-7, the V gene TRBV2; TCRdb's D call, TRBD2, is unchecked because there is no DNA. This CDR3 has 13 amino acids. Germline CDR1 SNHLY, CDR2 FYNNEI. The chain's CDR3 is CASLALATYEQYF.

V usage is TRBV5-1 and J usage is TRBJ2-1; TCRdb designates TRBD2, a call that cannot be tested without DNA. The germline gives CDR1 SGHRS, CDR2 YFSETQ. The CDR3 covers 16 residues. This CDR3 is CASSWGLAGGDNEQFF.

This chain connects TRBV12-3 or TRBV12-4 to TRBJ2-1; TCRdb's assignment of TRBD1 cannot be checked, as there is no DNA. The CDR3 is 15 residues long. CDR3 sequence reads: CASSLGAGSYNEQFF.